The next 25 T cell receptor beta chains were all read from a single sample in a study of T cell clusters in autoimmune cytopenias. TRB was amplified from about 260 ng of peripheral blood genomic DNA per sample. TRB rearrangements were amplified by touch-down multiplex PCR with mixed TRB-A/B primers. TCRdb re-called the multiplex PCR reads, yielding one record per CDR3 amino acid sequence without DNA. Its table records roughly 5,300 distinct CDR3 sequences. The same specimen was also included in a second study, on T cell repertoires in aging, cancer and after chemotherapy.

The source material was peripheral blood. Source of these receptors: a human donor in good health.

This clonotype ranks as medium-sized (0.01 to 0.1%) in terms of frequency. The rearrangement joins TRBV6-5 to TRBJ2-7; TCRdb's D call of TRBD2 is untestable without DNA. Germline CDR1 MNHEY, CDR2 SVGAGI. CDR3 length: 16 residues. CDR3 sequence reads: CASSYSIAGGTYEQYF.

CDR3 residues: CASRRQGTGELFF. The chain recombines TRBV7-2 with TRBJ2-2; TCRdb selects TRBD1, and the lack of DNA leaves this call unchecked. CDR3 length: 13 residues. Looked up from germline, CDR1 is SGHTA and CDR2 is FQGNSA.

The rearrangement uses TRBV15 and TRBJ1-2; lacking DNA, the TRBD1 call made by TCRdb goes unchecked. The germline V gene has CDR1 LNHNV and CDR2 YYDKDF (reference sequence). There are 12 residues in the CDR3. The CDR3: CATSTPGGGYTF.

This chain links TRBV27 with TRBJ2-3; TCRdb proposes TRBD2, but this gene call is untestable without DNA. Germline CDR1 MNHEY, CDR2 SMNVEV (reference sequence). The CDR3 runs to 16 residues. CDR3 protein: CASSLSGPAFTDTQYF.

The J gene is TRBJ2-2, the V gene TRBV4-1. The CDR3 contains 16 residues. Germline loops: CDR1 MGHRA, CDR2 YSYEKL. The CDR3 sequence: CASSRKFPTNTGELFF.

The CDR3 loop reads CASSFDWGQYYGYTF. V and J are TRBV5-6 and TRBJ1-2; the TRBD1 assignment by TCRdb is unverifiable without DNA. The germline V gene encodes CDR1 SGHDT and CDR2 YYEEEE. This CDR3 comprises 15 residues.

The rearrangement uses TRBV5-1 and TRBJ1-1; TCRdb lists TRBD1, though no DNA is available to test this call. CDR1 is SGHRS and CDR2 is YFSETQ in the germline V gene. The CDR3 is 14 amino acids. The CDR3 region is CASSFTGARSEAFF.

The chain has TRBV7-9 and TRBJ2-3. The CDR3 runs 15 residues. Germline CDR1 is SEHNR and CDR2 is FQNEAQ (reference sequence). The CDR3 is CASSSLGLSTDTQYF.

This clonotype is medium-sized by frequency. This rearrangement joins TRBV19 to TRBJ1-6. Germline CDR1 reads LNHDA; CDR2 reads SQIVND (reference sequence). This CDR3 spans 16 amino acids. The CDR3 here is CASSYSVASYNSPLHF.

The chain is built from TRBV6-6 and TRBJ1-6. There are 13 residues in the CDR3. The V gene's germline CDR1 is MNHNY and CDR2 SVGAGI (reference sequence). The CDR3 reads CASSWDYNSPLHF.

This clonotype ranks as medium-sized in terms of frequency. The V call is TRBV29-1, the J call TRBJ2-5; TCRdb selects TRBD2, and the lack of DNA leaves this call unchecked. Germline CDR1 reads SQVTM; CDR2 reads ANQGSEA. The CDR3 totals 14 residues. The CDR3 protein is CSVILARDGETQYF.

V is TRBV11-1 and J is TRBJ1-2. This CDR3 has 15 residues. CDR1 is SGHAT, CDR2 FQDESV, per germline (reference sequence). The CDR3 loop reads CASSPGPKAMDGYTF.

The CDR3 loop is CASSPQQGNTGELFF. The rearrangement joins TRBV18 to TRBJ2-2; the TCRdb D gene call, TRBD1, has no DNA to confirm it. CDR1 is KGHSH and CDR2 is LQKENI in the germline V gene. This CDR3 has 15 residues.

CDR3 loop: CASRGQEASYTF. V is TRBV27 and J is TRBJ1-2; TCRdb's assignment of TRBD1 cannot be checked, as there is no DNA. The CDR3 extends over 12 amino acids. Germline loops: CDR1 MNHEY, CDR2 SMNVEV (reference sequence).

This chain joins TRBV10-3 and TRBJ2-7; TCRdb lists TRBD1, though no DNA is available to test this call. The CDR3 has 14 residues. Germline CDR1 ENHRY, CDR2 SYGVKD. The CDR3 reads CAITRTADSYEQYF.

V and J are TRBV14 and TRBJ2-2; without DNA, the TCRdb call of TRBD1 cannot be checked. Germline V lookup: CDR1 SGHDN, CDR2 FVKESK. This CDR3 contains 17 residues. This CDR3 reads CASSQGWVTGRSGELFF.

This rearrangement joins TRBV6-5 to TRBJ2-1; the TCRdb D gene call, TRBD1, has no DNA to confirm it. Germline V CDR1 and CDR2: MNHEY, SVGAGI. The CDR3 is 18 residues long. This chain's CDR3 is CATLTFSQGVSSYNEQFF.

This clonotype ranks as medium-sized (0.01 to 0.1%) in terms of frequency. This rearrangement joins TRBV29-1 to TRBJ1-1. The germline CDR1 and CDR2 sequences are SQVTM and ANQGSEA. The CDR3 is made up of 14 amino acids. The CDR3 loop reads CSVDPTGMNTEAFF.

Considering frequency, this clonotype is medium-sized. The chain uses TRBV5-4 and TRBJ1-4; TCRdb picks TRBD1, but there is no DNA to check that call. Germline-derived CDR1 and CDR2 are SGHNT and YYREEE (reference sequence). The CDR3 extends over 13 amino acids. CDR3 sequence reads: CASTFQGNEKLFF.

This clonotype is classed as medium-sized by frequency. This chain links TRBV5-4 with TRBJ2-2. The germline gives CDR1 SGHNT, CDR2 YYREEE (reference sequence). The CDR3 is 15 residues long. The CDR3 spells CASSLDRRDTGELFF.

According to its frequency, this clonotype is medium-sized. The chain carries TRBV6-5 and TRBJ1-3; the D gene TCRdb calls, TRBD1, cannot be checked with no DNA. The CDR3 is 17 amino acids. Germline CDR1 reads MNHEY; CDR2 reads SVGAGI. The CDR3 protein is CASSYDGTPGSGNTIYF.

The chain couples TRBV6-5 to TRBJ1-3; TCRdb designates TRBD1, a call that cannot be tested without DNA. CDR3 size: 13 residues. The germline CDR1 and CDR2 sequences are MNHEY and SVGAGI. CDR3 in amino acids: CASSVWGSDTIYF.

The chain joins TRBV12-3 or TRBV12-4 to TRBJ2-1; TCRdb outputs TRBD2, but without DNA this stays unchecked. CDR3 size: 15 residues. CDR3 region: CASSLTSGGYNEQFF.

The rearrangement joins TRBV11-1 to TRBJ2-5. This CDR3 spans 15 amino acids. CDR1 is SGHAT, CDR2 FQDESV, per germline (reference sequence). The CDR3 loop is CASSSQGSTRETQYF.

V is TRBV6-6 and J is TRBJ1-2; without DNA, the TCRdb call of TRBD1 cannot be checked. The CDR3 spans 15 residues. Germline lookup yields CDR1 MNHNY and CDR2 SVGAGI (reference sequence). The CDR3 loop reads CASSDQRDRRYGYTF.